The 7 T cell receptor beta chains reported below all come from one sample, sequenced in a study of vaccination effects on CD4 cells after COVID-19 (dated by TCRdb to between 2021 and 2024). To identify antigen-specific CD4+ T cell clonotypes by their expansion, the ViraFEST assay first stimulated PBMC with viral peptide pools and then applied TCR sequencing. After about 9 days of culture, CD4+ T cells were isolated with the EasySep CD4+ T cell isolation kit. None of the healthy vaccine recipients had a prior SARS-CoV-2 infection, which was confirmed by nucleocapsid antibody tests that came back negative both before and after vaccination. Library generation was performed with the immunoSEQ multiplex PCR assay. The immuneACCESS repertoire file appears here via TCRdb, limited to in-frame rearrangements. These files lack a portion of the clones; in checked studies, under half of the deficit traces to unresolved V genes, and the cause of the others is not known. For this sample there are about 68,000 clones; 80% appear just once. About 12% of the sample goes to the ten largest clones.

The antigens of these receptors remain unknown. The input for sequencing was CD4+ T cells from PBMCs cultured with SARS-CoV-2 spike peptides, taken before COVID-19 vaccination. What this sample's cell subset or site label stands for: SARS-CoV-2 spike overlapping peptide pool stimulation. All receptors come from a human donor who received a COVID-19 vaccine.

The J gene is TRBJ2-5, the V gene TRBV24-1; D might be TRBD1 (6 bases). V was pared by 5 bases and J by 5 bases, with 11 bases between. This CDR3 has 13 amino acids. Germline loops: CDR1 KGHDR, CDR2 SFDVKD. The CDR3 spells CATSGTGPETQYF. CDR3 nucleotides: TGTGCCACCAGTGGTACAGGGCCCGAGACCCAGTACTTC.

The chain combines TRBV7-3 with TRBJ2-2; D possibly corresponds to TRBD1 (6 bases). The germline V gene has CDR1 SGHTA and CDR2 FQGTGA. Between the trimmed V and J ends, which lost 1 base and 7 bases, there was a span of 19 bases. The CDR3 extends over 17 amino acids. The CDR3: CASSLSPEVGANGELFF. DNA of the CDR3: TGTGCCAGCAGCTTAAGCCCCGAGGTGGGGGCTAACGGGGAGCTGTTTTTT.

The chain carries TRBV5-1 and TRBJ2-1, with TRBD1 matching over 7 bases. Trimming cost V 4 bases and J 5 bases; bases outside gene matches: 9. The germline CDR1 and CDR2 sequences are SGHRS and YFSETQ. The CDR3 has 15 amino acids. CDR3 sequence (DNA): TGCGCCAGCAGCGTCGCGACAGGGTCGGACAATGAGCAGTTCTTC. This encodes CASSVATGSDNEQFF.

Worth noting for this clone: Other DNA sequences in this specimen translate into the identical CDR3. The chain uses TRBV19 and TRBJ2-1; a weak D match, TRBD1 (5 bases). Per the germline V gene, CDR1 is LNHDA and CDR2 is SQIVND (reference sequence). The CDR3 extends over 16 amino acids. Trimming took off 0 bases at V and 4 bases at J, with 13 bases between the two ends. Here the CDR3 reads CASSIDLSRTYNEQFF. CDR3 in DNA: TGTGCCAGTAGTATAGATCTATCAAGGACATACAATGAGCAGTTCTTC.

This clone was seen once. This chain links TRBV18 with TRBJ1-1, with D possibly being TRBD1 (6 bases). Germline loops: CDR1 KGHSH, CDR2 LQKENI. The CDR3 extends over 16 amino acids. Between the trimmed V and J ends, which lost 4 bases and 2 bases, there was a span of 17 bases. The CDR3 reads CASSREPGHLNTEAFF. CDR3 bases: TGTGCCAGCTCACGGGAACCGGGACACCTAAACACTGAAGCTTTCTTT.

The genes are TRBV5-8 and TRBJ2-7; the D gene is possibly TRBD2 (6 bases). CDR3 length: 13 amino acids. Germline V lookup: CDR1 SGHTS, CDR2 YDEGEE. CDR3 loop: CVSSFSGVKEQYV. The CDR3 DNA sequence: TGTGTCAGCAGCTTTTCGGGGGTGAAAGAGCAGTACGTC.

This clone was seen a handful of times. The rearrangement links TRBV7-9 to TRBJ2-5, with 7 bases matching TRBD2. CDR3 length: 14 residues. Germline CDR1 reads SEHNR; CDR2 reads FQNEAQ (reference sequence). V dropped 5 bases and J dropped 0; count of bases not matched to a gene: 3. The CDR3 sequence: CASSPGTNQETQYF. The CDR3 nucleotides are TGTGCCAGCAGCCCAGGGACTAACCAAGAGACCCAGTACTTC.